The present T cell receptor beta chain was sequenced within a study of early T cells in non-severe SARS-CoV-2 infection. Study-wide background: Chains were unpaired, as sequencing was done on bulk RNA from unsorted whole blood.

TCRdb re-called the 5' RACE reads with MiXCR, one entry per CDR3 protein. The data hold some 30,000 distinct CDR3 sequences, with roughly 5.4% observed a single time. This CDR3 region has 17 residues. V was clipped by 3 bases and J by 0 bases, with 17 bases between them. Germline lookup yields CDR1 LNHDA and CDR2 SQIVND (reference sequence). The receptor's source is an adult who was a healthcare worker with PCR-confirmed SARS-CoV-2 infection or an uninfected control (not recorded which). The sequencing input was whole blood. The rearrangement joins TRBV19 to TRBJ1-1, with a tentative D call TRBD1 (5 bases). The CDR3 protein is CASSIIPLGGLNTEAFF. The CDR3 coding sequence is TGTGCCAGTAGTATCATACCACTGGGGGGATTGAACACTGAAGCTTTCTTT. Based on the CDR3 plus reference TRBV19 and TRBJ1-1, the full variable domain is DGGITQSPKYLFRKEGQNVTLSCEQNLNHDAMYWYRQDPGQGLRLIYYSQIVNDFQKGDIAEGYSVSREKKESFPLTVTSAQKNPTAFYLCASSIIPLGGLNTEAFFGQGTRLTVV.